The 20 T cell receptor beta chains below all came from one sample that was sequenced in a study of CD8+ T cells in alopecia areata. In each case, RNA was isolated and then reverse transcribed into cDNA as the sequencing template. Assay: immunoSEQ multiplex PCR; the TCRdb copy retains only in-frame clones and omits some. The sample holds over 100,000 clones, and no clone turns up only once. The specimen sequenced was lesional skin. These receptors were collected from a C3H/HeJ mouse with alopecia areata. Mouse MHC haplotype: H2-k.

In the case of this clone: The gene names here belong to mouse. The read ends 4 residues before the CDR3 terminus; that terminus is restored from the germline J gene. The chain employs TRBV19 and TRBJ2-3, with D perhaps TRBD1 (6 bases). The V end was cut by 5 bases, the J end by 4 bases, with 11 bases between. Germline CDR1 reads FNHDT; CDR2 reads SITEND (reference sequence). The CDR3 is 13 amino acids. The covered CDR3 bases are TGTGCCAGCAGGCCTCAGGGGCCAGAA. This codes for CASRPQGPE. The full-length CDR3 reads as CASRPQGPETLYF.

Only a few counts were recorded for this clone. Gene names and germline refer to mouse. The DNA ends 4 residues before the CDR3 does, and the rest of the CDR3 is filled in from the germline J gene. The rearrangement joins TRBV13-2 to TRBJ2-3; TRBD1 agrees at 7 bases. Looked up from germline, CDR1 is NNHNN and CDR2 is SYGAGS (reference sequence). The CDR3 extends over 15 amino acids. The sequenced part of the CDR3 DNA is TGTGCCAGCGGTGATGCGCCGCGACAGGGAGAA. The encoded protein is CASGDAPRQGE. The complete CDR3 sequence is CASGDAPRQGETLYF.

The sample holds a few counts of this clone. Gene labels here are mouse ones. With the read ending 4 residues before the CDR3 end, the germline J gene is used to fill in that end. V is TRBV17 and J is TRBJ2-1; 9 bases line up with TRBD2. V shed 6 bases and J 3 bases; nucleotides not matched to a gene: 6. This CDR3 is 15 amino acids long. Germline CDR1 is MNHDT and CDR2 is YYDKIL. The covered CDR3 bases are TGTGCTAGCAGGCCTGACTGGGGGTCCTATGCT. Protein: CASRPDWGSYA. The CDR3 in its entirety is CASRPDWGSYAEQFF.

To note about this clone: Gene names refer to mouse genes. The missing CDR3 end, 4 residues past where the read stops, is filled in from the germline J gene. This chain uses TRBV1 with TRBJ2-5; a possible D gene is TRBD1 (7 bases). Between the trimmed V and J ends, which lost 0 bases and 2 bases, there was a span of 9 bases. Germline CDR1 and CDR2: NSQYPW and LRSPGD (reference sequence). The CDR3 covers 15 residues. The CDR3 bases that were read are TGCACCTGCAGTGCAGAGAGGGGGCCCCAAGAC. It translates to CTCSAERGPQD. The complete CDR3 protein is CTCSAERGPQDTQYF.

A remark on this clone: The genes and germline here are from mouse. The CDR3 extends 4 residues past the end of the read, so its final part is completed from the germline J gene. This chain connects TRBV19 to TRBJ2-7; TRBD1 agrees at 9 bases. Per the germline V gene, CDR1 is FNHDT and CDR2 is SITEND (reference sequence). V lost 6 bases, J lost 3 bases, and 4 bases stayed unmatched. The CDR3 is made up of 13 amino acids. The covered CDR3 bases are TGTGCCAGCAAGACAGGGGGGGTCTAT. Translated, it gives CASKTGGVY. The full-length CDR3 reads as CASKTGGVYEQYF.

To note about this clone: Gene and germline names: mouse. The CDR3 DNA, read in part, is TGTGCCAGCAGTGATACGGGGGGACCTAGTGCAGAA. Translation: CASSDTGGPSAE. The complete CDR3 reads CASSDTGGPSAETLYF. This chain joins TRBV13-3 and TRBJ2-3; D may be TRBD2 (6 bases). The CDR3 goes on 4 residues after the read ends, and that part is filled in from the germline J gene. Trimming removed 1 base from V and 0 bases from J, with 12 bases in between. CDR3 length: 16 residues. Germline CDR1 and CDR2: NNHDY and SYVADS.

About this clone: Here the gene names and germline are mouse. The read terminates 4 residues ahead of where the CDR3 ends, so the germline J gene completes it. The chain combines TRBV1 with TRBJ2-3, with 8 bases lining up with TRBD2. The germline V gene encodes CDR1 NSQYPW and CDR2 LRSPGD (reference sequence). The CDR3 totals 16 residues. V shed 3 bases and J 3 bases; nucleotides not matched to a gene: 8. The sequenced CDR3 bases are TGCACCTGCAGTGCCGGGGGGGCCCCGGGGGCAGAA. This gives the protein CTCSAGGAPGAE. The whole CDR3 sequence reads CTCSAGGAPGAETLYF.

A word on this clone: The genes are named according to mouse. The CDR3 end is not reached by the read, which stops 4 residues before it; the germline J gene fills it in. The chain combines TRBV13-1 with TRBJ2-5, with 10 bases identical to TRBD2. The germline gives CDR1 NSHNY, CDR2 SYGAGN. V dropped 1 base and J dropped 0; count of bases not matched to a gene: 2. The CDR3 totals 16 residues. CDR3 DNA, as far as it was read: TGTGCCAGCAGTGATAGGGACTGGGGAAACCAAGAC. Its translation: CASSDRDWGNQD. The whole CDR3 is CASSDRDWGNQDTQYF.

A remark on this clone: Gene names are mouse gene names. Read coverage stops 4 residues before the CDR3 terminus; the germline J gene supplies the remainder. This chain connects TRBV1 to TRBJ2-1; 9 bases fit TRBD2. Losses at the gene ends were 4 bases for V and 3 bases for J; bases not matched to a gene: 4. The germline gives CDR1 NSQYPW, CDR2 LRSPGD (reference sequence). This CDR3 region has 15 residues. The CDR3 spells CTCSVRDWVYAEQFF. The sequenced CDR3 bases are TGCACCTGCAGTGTCCGGGACTGGGTCTATGCT.

Only a few counts were recorded for this clone. TCRdb's protein does not match the DNA translation at residue 13; the protein provided is translated from the DNA. Mouse gene names apply. The covered CDR3 bases are TGTGCCAGCACCAGGACAGGGGGGAATTCTGGAAATACG. This sequence encodes CASTRTGGNSGNT. The CDR3 in its entirety is CASTRTGGNSGNTLYF. The chain is built from TRBV19 and TRBJ1-3, with 10 bases identical to TRBD1. The read ends 3 residues before the CDR3 terminus; that terminus is restored from the germline J gene. The CDR3 runs to 16 residues. CDR1 is FNHDT and CDR2 is SITEND in the germline V gene (reference sequence). Unmatched junction bases numbered 6, after V lost 6 bases and J lost 0 bases.

This clone was found many times. Gene names are the mouse ones. The read terminates 4 residues ahead of where the CDR3 ends, so the germline J gene completes it. The chain recombines TRBV13-3 with TRBJ2-5, with 9 bases matching TRBD2. CDR3 length equals 14 residues. Germline lookup yields CDR1 NNHDY and CDR2 SYVADS. The CDR3: CASSPTGGRDTQYF. CDR3 DNA, as far as it was read: TGTGCCAGCAGCCCGACTGGGGGAAGAGAC.

Remarks on this clone: The genes are named according to mouse. The read finishes 4 residues shy of the CDR3 end, and the germline J gene is used to complete it. This chain connects TRBV13-3 to TRBJ2-7; D gene unclear. CDR3 length: 12 residues. CDR1 NNHDY and CDR2 SYVADS come from the germline V gene. The CDR3 is CASSESLYEQYF. CDR3 bases read: TGTGCCAGCAGTGAGAGCCTGTAT.

This clone was seen a few times. These gene names are mouse names. The read halts 4 residues ahead of the CDR3 end, with the missing end drawn from the germline J gene. The chain recombines TRBV19 with TRBJ1-1; possibly TRBD1 for D (6 bases). The germline CDR1 and CDR2 sequences are FNHDT and SITEND (reference sequence). CDR3 size: 13 residues. CDR3 DNA, as far as it was read: TGTGCCAGCAGTCCTCCGGGACAACCA. Amino acids: CASSPPGQP. The CDR3 reads in full as CASSPPGQPEVFF. Drawing the rest from reference TRBV19 and TRBJ1-1, the complete variable domain is GGIITQTPKFLIGQEGQKLTLKCQQNFNHDTMYWYRQDSGKGLRLIYYSITENDLQKGDLSEGYDASREKKSSFSLTVTSAQKNEMAVFLCASSPPGQPEVFFGKGTRLTVV.

As for this clone: Gene and germline names: mouse. The read terminates 4 residues before the CDR3 end, so the remaining end is supplied by the germline J gene. The chain links TRBV13-2 to TRBJ1-4, with 7 positions matching TRBD1. The ends lost 2 bases at V and 1 base at J; junction bases unmatched: 2. Germline V lookup: CDR1 NNHNN, CDR2 SYGAGS (reference sequence). The CDR3 extends over 15 amino acids. CDR3 residues: CASGDRDSSNERLFF. CDR3 DNA, as far as it was read: TGTGCCAGCGGTGACCGGGACAGTTCCAACGAA.

This clone was found a few times. Gene names and germline refer to mouse. The observed sequence ends 4 residues before the CDR3 terminus, with the missing tail filled in from the germline J gene. The chain links TRBV13-3 to TRBJ2-1; 10 nucleotides align to TRBD1. This CDR3 is 16 amino acids long. Germline CDR1 reads NNHDY; CDR2 reads SYVADS. The trim removed 5 bases at V and 3 bases at J, leaving 8 bases unmatched. This CDR3 reads CASSPYGTGVYAEQFF. The sequenced part of the CDR3 DNA is TGTGCCAGCAGCCCCTATGGGACAGGGGTCTATGCT.

This clone appeared a few times. Each gene name is a mouse one. The sequenced fragment ends 4 residues before the CDR3 boundary, so the rest is inferred from the germline J gene. The rearrangement links TRBV1 to TRBJ2-1; D is unclear. Germline V gene sequence: CDR1 NSQYPW, CDR2 LRSPGD (reference sequence). The CDR3 runs 14 residues. V was trimmed by 3 bases and J by 1 base, leaving 7 bases between them. CDR3 residues: CTCSAQSNYAEQFF. The sequenced CDR3 bases are TGCACCTGCAGTGCGCAGTCGAACTATGCT.

Comments on this clone: Mouse gene names apply. The sequence runs out 4 residues before the end of the CDR3; the remainder is reconstructed from the germline J gene. This chain joins TRBV13-3 and TRBJ2-5, with a tentative D call TRBD1 (6 bases). Trimming removed 5 bases at V and 3 bases at J, with 13 bases between. Germline V gives CDR1 NNHDY, CDR2 SYVADS. This CDR3 contains 14 residues. This CDR3 reads CASSKGDIQDTQYF. The DNA read from the CDR3 is TGTGCCAGCAGCAAAGGGGACATTCAAGAC.

Note on this clone: Gene labels here are mouse ones. The CDR3 end is not reached by the read, which stops 4 residues before it; the germline J gene fills it in. The J gene is TRBJ2-1, the V gene TRBV19; TRBD2 might be the D (6 bases). This CDR3 has 16 amino acids. V dropped 0 bases and J dropped 0 bases, with 10 bases sitting between them. Germline loops: CDR1 FNHDT, CDR2 SITEND (reference sequence). The CDR3 reads CASSIVWGDNYAEQFF. The sequenced CDR3 bases are TGTGCCAGCAGTATAGTCTGGGGAGATAACTATGCT.

A word on this clone: Gene names are mouse gene names. The read is 4 residues too short to cover the CDR3 end, so that end is filled in from the germline J gene. This chain uses TRBV13-2 with TRBJ2-3; 10 nucleotides align to TRBD1. J was trimmed by 0 bases and V by 2 bases; bases with no gene match: 3. This CDR3 has 16 residues. From germline, CDR1 is NNHNN and CDR2 SYGAGS (reference sequence). CDR3 sequence reads: CASGEGDRGSAETLYF. CDR3 DNA (partial): TGTGCCAGCGGTGAGGGGGACAGGGGTAGTGCAGAA.

The sample holds a few counts of this clone. Gene names denote mouse genes. From the germline J gene comes the end of the CDR3, since the read stops 4 residues before it. The V and J genes are TRBV19 and TRBJ1-4; tentatively, D is TRBD1 (6 bases). The length of the CDR3 is 16 residues. V shed 3 bases and J shed 0 bases, with 12 bases lying between them. The germline gives CDR1 FNHDT, CDR2 SITEND (reference sequence). The sequenced CDR3 bases are TGTGCCAGCAGTACGAGGGACACCCTTTCCAACGAA. Its protein product is CASSTRDTLSNE. The full CDR3 sequence reads CASSTRDTLSNERLFF.